The rows below give T cell receptor beta chains drawn from one sample of a study of cytomegalovirus exposure and HLA in healthy donors. The table came from immunoSEQ multiplex PCR; TCRdb's copy has only in-frame clones and leaves some out. The table includes some 160,000 clones, around 77% detected once. Material: PBMCs. Receptors originate from a woman in her 30s in good health and CMV-seronegative. The CDR3 runs from the conserved cysteine through the conserved F or W.

V gene: TRBV18
J gene: TRBJ1-1
CDR3 protein: CASNTGNTEAFF

V gene: TRBV7-2
J gene: TRBJ2-7
CDR3 protein: CASSLVGLAGGPAYEQYF

V gene: TRBV28
J gene: TRBJ2-7
CDR3 protein: CASTRGNYEQYF

V gene: TRBV7-9
J gene: TRBJ2-7
CDR3 protein: CASSHSLRSYEQYF

V gene: TRBV5-4
J gene: TRBJ1-4
CDR3 protein: CASSFGLSNEKLFF

V gene: TRBV11-2
J gene: TRBJ1-3
CDR3 protein: CASSLPHSGNTIYF

V gene: TRBV19
J gene: TRBJ2-7
CDR3 protein: CASSTGGEQYF

V gene: TRBV5-1
J gene: TRBJ1-2
CDR3 protein: CASSLLGQGTGGYTF

V gene: TRBV5-8
J gene: TRBJ2-1
CDR3 protein: CASSPWTDYNEQFF

V gene: TRBV4-3
J gene: TRBJ2-3
CDR3 protein: CASSRVEGDTQYF

V gene: TRBV19
J gene: TRBJ1-5
CDR3 protein: CASNGQGGPQHF

V gene: TRBV7-9
J gene: TRBJ2-7
CDR3 protein: CASSRLGTSGGGHEQYF

V gene: TRBV6-5
J gene: TRBJ1-2
CDR3 protein: CASSYTDNNYGYTF

V gene: TRBV28
J gene: TRBJ1-1
CDR3 protein: CASSIGETEAFF

V gene: TRBV29-1
J gene: TRBJ2-5
CDR3 protein: CSVVPPRGRDQETQYF

V gene: TRBV9
J gene: TRBJ2-2
CDR3 protein: CASSTRQGVTGELFF

V gene: TRBV30
J gene: TRBJ2-2
CDR3 protein: CAWTVANTGELFF

V gene: TRBV29-1
J gene: TRBJ1-1
CDR3 protein: CSVGTGGNTEAFF

V gene: TRBV7-9
J gene: TRBJ2-7
CDR3 protein: CASSFSARGYEQYF

V gene: TRBV5-1
J gene: TRBJ1-4
CDR3 protein: CASSTSGGSTNEKLFF

V gene: TRBV5-4
J gene: TRBJ1-5
CDR3 protein: CASSLEGDGNQPQHF

V gene: TRBV7-3
J gene: TRBJ1-6
CDR3 protein: CASSGRERTAPHSPLHF

V gene: TRBV5-1
J gene: TRBJ2-5
CDR3 protein: CASSPIRDSLGGTQYF

V gene: TRBV18
J gene: TRBJ1-1
CDR3 protein: CASSPPIRDTEAFF

V gene: TRBV9
J gene: TRBJ1-2
CDR3 protein: CASGGDVYGYTF

V gene: TRBV28
J gene: TRBJ2-1
CDR3 protein: CASSPRTGGYEQFF

V gene: TRBV4-2
J gene: TRBJ1-1
CDR3 protein: CASSRGRGPNTEAFF

V gene: TRBV4-1
J gene: TRBJ1-1
CDR3 protein: CASSQGGRNTEAFF

V gene: TRBV28
J gene: TRBJ1-1
CDR3 protein: CASSPGPVNTEAFF

V gene: TRBV13
J gene: TRBJ1-1
CDR3 protein: CASSLEAWGGGGDTEAFF

V gene: TRBV5-5
J gene: TRBJ2-7
CDR3 protein: CASSLGGWSYEQYF

V gene: TRBV5-6
J gene: TRBJ2-2
CDR3 protein: CASSLPFGNLNTGELFF

V gene: TRBV30
J gene: TRBJ2-2
CDR3 protein: CAGKQGGSTGELFF

V gene: TRBV18
J gene: TRBJ2-1
CDR3 protein: CASSSPGVGRNEQFF

V gene: TRBV9
J gene: TRBJ1-3
CDR3 protein: CASSVGGQEGNTIYF

V gene: TRBV29-1
J gene: TRBJ2-1
CDR3 protein: CSVGGSSSYNEQFF

V gene: TRBV11-2
J gene: TRBJ2-7
CDR3 protein: CASSPSGLYEQYF

V gene: TRBV5-1
J gene: TRBJ2-3
CDR3 protein: CASSLAASGGASDTQYF

V gene: TRBV4-3
J gene: TRBJ2-2
CDR3 protein: CASSQEYSGTSYTGELFF

V gene: TRBV7-3
J gene: TRBJ2-1
CDR3 protein: CASSLIAGGSYNEQFF